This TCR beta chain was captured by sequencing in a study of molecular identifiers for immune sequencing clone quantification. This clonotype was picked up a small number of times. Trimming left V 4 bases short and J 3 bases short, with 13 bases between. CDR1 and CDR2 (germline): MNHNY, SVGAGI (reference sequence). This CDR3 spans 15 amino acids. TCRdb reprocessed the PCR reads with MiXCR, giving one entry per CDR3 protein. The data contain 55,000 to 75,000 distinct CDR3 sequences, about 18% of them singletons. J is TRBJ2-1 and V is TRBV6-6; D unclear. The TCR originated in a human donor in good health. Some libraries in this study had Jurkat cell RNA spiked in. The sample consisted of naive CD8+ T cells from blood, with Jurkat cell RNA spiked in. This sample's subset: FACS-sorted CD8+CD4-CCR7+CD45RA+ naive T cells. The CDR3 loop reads CASSSVGQYYNEQFF. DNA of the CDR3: TGTGCCAGCAGTTCAGTGGGCCAGTACTACAATGAGCAGTTCTTC.